Below, one T cell receptor beta chain is given with its context. Its antigen is unidentified. This entry is derived from a study of cytomegalovirus exposure and HLA in healthy donors. PCR was performed using 60 Vbeta and 13 Jbeta primers. Using immunoSEQ multiplex PCR, the repertoire was profiled, and TCRdb retains in-frame clones only, with some absent. Among around 65,000 clones listed, about 80% were seen once. General study points: Many donors shared some public TCRs, even though most TCR sequences were rare. Another analysis was done later, and it associated roughly 15,000 TCR beta sequences with HLA alleles at 0.05 false discovery rate. Later analysis demonstrated an association between a missense DCLRE1C variant and TCR beta V- and J-gene trimming.

Sequencing was carried out using PBMCs. This receptor was obtained from a man aged 50 or older in good health and CMV-seropositive.

CDR3 DNA: TGCGCCAGCAAACCGGGACTAGGCGCAGATACGCAGTATTTT. Amino acid sequence: CASKPGLGADTQYF. The gene calls are TRBV5-1 and TRBJ2-3; 8 bases line up with TRBD2. Germline values: CDR1 SGHRS, CDR2 YFSETQ. The CDR3 spans 14 residues. The trim removed 6 bases at V and 4 bases at J, leaving 7 bases unmatched.